The entry that follows covers one T cell receptor (beta chain) sequence. Its antigen remains unidentified. The source of the sample is a study of ipilimumab plus nivolumab after autologous stem cell transplantation. Study information: A median of roughly eight nivolumab and 5 ipilimumab doses were given. DLBCL patients had primary refractory or relapsed disease.

Patients got ipilimumab 1 mg/kg beginning 14 to 28 days post-transplant. CDR3 size: 14 residues. V dropped 11 bases and J dropped 6 bases, with 19 bases sitting between them. Germline CDR1 and CDR2: MDHEN and SYDVKM. Overall study results and limits: Per the authors, repertoire, Treg and microbiota data justify further study.

TCRdb's table, derived via immunoSEQ multiplex PCR, lists solely in-frame clones and lacks some. The sample yields 84,000 or so clones, nearly 85% seen once. The origin of this receptor is a male donor with diffuse large B-cell lymphoma. V gene TRBV28 combines with J gene TRBJ2-2; D might be TRBD1 (6 bases). The sequencing here drew on PBMCs, taken in a trial of ipilimumab plus nivolumab as post-transplant consolidation. CDR3 sequence: CAHGGPGESGELFF. CDR3 coding DNA: TGTGCCCATGGTGGTCCAGGGGAGTCCGGGGAGCTGTTTTTT.